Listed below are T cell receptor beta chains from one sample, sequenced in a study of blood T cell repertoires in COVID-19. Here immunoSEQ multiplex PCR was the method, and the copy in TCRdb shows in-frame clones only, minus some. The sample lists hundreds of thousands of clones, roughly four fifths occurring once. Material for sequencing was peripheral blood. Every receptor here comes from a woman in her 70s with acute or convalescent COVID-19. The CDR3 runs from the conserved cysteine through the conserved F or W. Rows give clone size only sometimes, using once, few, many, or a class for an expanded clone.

cdr3_aa: CASSLGPLQTDTQYF
v_call: TRBV7-2
clone_size: -

cdr3_aa: CAISRDRDRQAFF
v_call: TRBV10-3
clone_size: -

cdr3_aa: CAISVGGGPYEQYF
v_call: TRBV10-3
clone_size: -

cdr3_aa: CASSYEGRGNTEAFF
v_call: TRBV6-5
clone_size: -

cdr3_aa: CASSGRGTDTQYF
v_call: TRBV5-1
clone_size: -

cdr3_aa: CASSQKGQRTNEKLFF
v_call: TRBV4-2
clone_size: -

cdr3_aa: CASSQAGSRISGNTIYF
v_call: TRBV3-1/TRBV3-2
clone_size: -

cdr3_aa: CASSGGSLEKLFF
v_call: TRBV10-1
clone_size: once

cdr3_aa: CASSATEYRMNTEAFF
v_call: TRBV2
clone_size: -

cdr3_aa: CASSPGWDRGFYEQYF
v_call: TRBV18
clone_size: -

cdr3_aa: CASSDLGDRGAFF
v_call: TRBV6-1
clone_size: -

cdr3_aa: CASSDLAGGKFF
v_call: TRBV12-3/TRBV12-4
clone_size: -

cdr3_aa: CASSRDSGDTQYF
v_call: TRBV5-1
clone_size: -

cdr3_aa: CASSHLPGQGNTEAFF
v_call: TRBV14
clone_size: -

cdr3_aa: CASSLGLLYEQYF
v_call: TRBV12-3/TRBV12-4
clone_size: -

cdr3_aa: CASSQSMGQDVYNEQFF
v_call: TRBV23-1
clone_size: -

cdr3_aa: CASSPGPKTGGSSYNEQFF
v_call: TRBV4-3
clone_size: -

cdr3_aa: CASSVGGEGYEQYF
v_call: TRBV9
clone_size: few

cdr3_aa: CATYRGQPEAFF
v_call: TRBV12-3/TRBV12-4
clone_size: -

cdr3_aa: CASRRTAGNYGYTF
v_call: TRBV6-5
clone_size: once

cdr3_aa: CASSYPILSGANVLTF
v_call: TRBV2
clone_size: -

cdr3_aa: CASSRTVLGPYEQYF
v_call: TRBV6-2/TRBV6-3
clone_size: -

cdr3_aa: CASSTQGEGAEGYTF
v_call: TRBV28
clone_size: -

cdr3_aa: CASSEGGFYGYTF
v_call: TRBV10-1
clone_size: many

cdr3_aa: CASRLDRNTEAFF
v_call: TRBV7-9
clone_size: few

cdr3_aa: CASTIWEGSGYTF
v_call: TRBV5-4
clone_size: -

cdr3_aa: CASSLARDYEQYF
v_call: TRBV7-2
clone_size: once

cdr3_aa: CASSYRGVSNQPQHF
v_call: TRBV6-2/TRBV6-3
clone_size: -

cdr3_aa: CASTYRQDYSNQPQHF
v_call: TRBV6-5
clone_size: -

cdr3_aa: CASSPPGRDEAFF
v_call: TRBV19
clone_size: -

cdr3_aa: CASSPLYGYTF
v_call: TRBV28
clone_size: -

cdr3_aa: CASSLEQETDTQYF
v_call: TRBV5-1
clone_size: -

cdr3_aa: CASSLVAGTPEQYF
v_call: TRBV5-1
clone_size: once

cdr3_aa: CASSQGGDTQYF
v_call: TRBV6-5
clone_size: -

cdr3_aa: CASSLHGGNTGELFF
v_call: TRBV5-1
clone_size: -

cdr3_aa: CASSPSPGSRVNTEAFF
v_call: TRBV18
clone_size: -

cdr3_aa: CASRSGTANTEAFF
v_call: TRBV7-8
clone_size: -

cdr3_aa: CASSLRGTGYTF
v_call: TRBV5-6
clone_size: -

cdr3_aa: CASSWDRSQPQHF
v_call: TRBV6-5
clone_size: -

cdr3_aa: CAWSLPGHRSKLYF
v_call: TRBV30
clone_size: -

cdr3_aa: CASSAGVPETQYF
v_call: TRBV10-2
clone_size: -

cdr3_aa: CASSPTAVLPLGGYTF
v_call: TRBV7-9
clone_size: -

cdr3_aa: CASSQGENTEAFF
v_call: TRBV2
clone_size: once

cdr3_aa: CASSGTISEAFF
v_call: TRBV2
clone_size: -

cdr3_aa: CASSRRRDRGIRETQYF
v_call: TRBV13
clone_size: -

cdr3_aa: CASSELALTGELFF
v_call: TRBV19
clone_size: -

cdr3_aa: CASSSPSDYGYTF
v_call: TRBV7-2
clone_size: -

cdr3_aa: CASSPWRGQPQHF
v_call: TRBV3-1/TRBV3-2
clone_size: -

cdr3_aa: CASSFGTGISGANVLTF
v_call: TRBV28
clone_size: -

cdr3_aa: CASSLGTVSNQPQHF
v_call: TRBV13
clone_size: -